This note documents a single TCR beta chain sequence. As yet, its antigen is unknown. Participants comprised healthy donors of bone marrow. The PCR employed 60 Vbeta primers together with 13 Jbeta primers. Here immunoSEQ multiplex PCR was the method, and the copy in TCRdb shows in-frame clones only, minus some. The data contain about 98,000 clones, about 83% of them singletons. Germline V gene sequence: CDR1 SGHTA, CDR2 FQGNSA. This CDR3 is 19 amino acids long. The V and J ends lost 5 bases and 6 bases, in that order; junction bases with no gene match: 18. These data are taken from a study of cytomegalovirus exposure and HLA in healthy donors. Overall study results and limits: In a later analysis, the majority of CMV-associated beta chains seemingly showed HLA restriction. Within the data, a cluster of highly shared sequence variants was likely a sequencing artifact. Segments of the TCR beta V type were, in most cases, productive about 87% or about 30% of the time in an earlier analysis.

The receptor was isolated from a man in his fifties or sixties in good health and CMV-seropositive. Sequences were obtained from PBMCs. This rearrangement joins TRBV7-2 to TRBJ2-1; TRBD1 matches at 11 bases. CDR3 nucleotides: TGTGCCAGCAGCCCATTCCCCCCCGCTGGGACAGGGGGGGGCAATGAGCAGTTCTTC. This encodes CASSPFPPAGTGGGNEQFF.